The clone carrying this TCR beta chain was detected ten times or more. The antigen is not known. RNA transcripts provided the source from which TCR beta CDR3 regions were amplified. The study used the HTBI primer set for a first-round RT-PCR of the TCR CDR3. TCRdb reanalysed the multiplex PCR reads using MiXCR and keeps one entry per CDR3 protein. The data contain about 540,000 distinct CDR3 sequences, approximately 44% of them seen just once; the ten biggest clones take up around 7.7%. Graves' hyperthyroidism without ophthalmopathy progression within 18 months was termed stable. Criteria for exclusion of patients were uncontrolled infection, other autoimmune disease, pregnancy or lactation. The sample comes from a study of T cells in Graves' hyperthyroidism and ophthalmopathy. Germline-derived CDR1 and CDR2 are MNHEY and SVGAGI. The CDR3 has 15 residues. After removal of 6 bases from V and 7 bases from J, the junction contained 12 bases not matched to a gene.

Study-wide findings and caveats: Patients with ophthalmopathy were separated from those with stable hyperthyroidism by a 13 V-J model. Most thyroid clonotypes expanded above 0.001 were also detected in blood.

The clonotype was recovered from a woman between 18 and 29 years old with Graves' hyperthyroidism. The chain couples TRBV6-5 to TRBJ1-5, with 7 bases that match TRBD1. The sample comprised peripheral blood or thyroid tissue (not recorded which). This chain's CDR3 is CASSYDRVLIQPQHF. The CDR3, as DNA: TGTGCCAGCAGCTACGACAGGGTTTTAATCCAGCCCCAGCATTTT.